Listed here are 3 T cell receptor beta chains from one sample, sequenced in a study of shared clonotypes between healthy human individuals. Libraries were prepared by immunoSEQ multiplex PCR; TCRdb keeps only in-frame clonotypes and omits some of them. The sample carries about 710,000 clones, around four fifths recorded once. Input material: memory CD4+ T cells sorted from blood. Indicated subset: CD45RA-negative fraction. The receptor set was obtained from a woman in her 30s in good health.

The chain has TRBV2 and TRBJ1-1; maybe TRBD1 (5 bases). The CDR3 sequence is 14 residues long. CDR1 is SNHLY, CDR2 FYNNEI, per germline. V was clipped by 4 bases and J by 4 bases, with 13 bases between them. DNA for the CDR3: TGTGCCAGCAGTGGCACGGCCGGGGGCACTGAAGCTTTCTTT. This gives the protein CASSGTAGGTEAFF.

This clone was detected only a few times. V and J are TRBV7-9 and TRBJ2-1; 9 bases align to TRBD2. Germline trimming cut 1 base from V and 8 bases from J; bases unmatched to any gene: 6. The CDR3 covers 15 residues. Germline V gene lookup returns CDR1 SEHNR and CDR2 FQNEAQ (reference sequence). CDR3 protein: CASSLVLAGIHEQFF. In DNA form, the CDR3 reads TGTGCCAGCAGCTTAGTTCTAGCGGGAATACATGAGCAGTTCTTC.

This clone was seen once. The sample holds other DNA sequences that translate to the same CDR3. V and J are TRBV5-1 and TRBJ2-7; D gene unclear. The CDR3 sequence is 14 residues long. Trimming removed 0 bases at V and 0 bases at J, with 7 bases between. Germline V gene lookup returns CDR1 SGHRS and CDR2 YFSETQ. The CDR3 nucleotides are TGCGCCAGCAGCTTGGGTGGTAGCTCCTACGAGCAGTACTTC. Protein: CASSLGGSSYEQYF.